The TCR beta chain under discussion was sequenced for a study of T-cell reconstitution after alpha-beta-depleted transplantation in children. At least ten counts were recorded for this clonotype. Unique molecular identifiers were used in preparing the TCRbeta library. MiXCR was run by TCRdb on the PCR reads, yielding one entry per CDR3 protein. The table records more than 150,000 distinct CDR3 sequences, just over 14% of them present only once. Between the trimmed V and J ends, which lost 4 bases and 0 bases, there was a span of 7 bases. The CDR3 length is 12 residues. Germline lookup yields CDR1 SQVTM and CDR2 ANQGSEA.

V usage is TRBV29-1 and J usage is TRBJ2-7; tentative D call: TRBD1 (5 bases). The source material was PBMCs from the stem cell graft donor, sampled from the stem cell graft. The origin of this receptor is a human donor who donated a stem cell graft to a child with acute lymphoblastic leukemia. CDR3 nucleotides: TGCAGCGTTGGACAGAACTCCTACGAGCAGTACTTC. Translation gives CSVGQNSYEQYF.